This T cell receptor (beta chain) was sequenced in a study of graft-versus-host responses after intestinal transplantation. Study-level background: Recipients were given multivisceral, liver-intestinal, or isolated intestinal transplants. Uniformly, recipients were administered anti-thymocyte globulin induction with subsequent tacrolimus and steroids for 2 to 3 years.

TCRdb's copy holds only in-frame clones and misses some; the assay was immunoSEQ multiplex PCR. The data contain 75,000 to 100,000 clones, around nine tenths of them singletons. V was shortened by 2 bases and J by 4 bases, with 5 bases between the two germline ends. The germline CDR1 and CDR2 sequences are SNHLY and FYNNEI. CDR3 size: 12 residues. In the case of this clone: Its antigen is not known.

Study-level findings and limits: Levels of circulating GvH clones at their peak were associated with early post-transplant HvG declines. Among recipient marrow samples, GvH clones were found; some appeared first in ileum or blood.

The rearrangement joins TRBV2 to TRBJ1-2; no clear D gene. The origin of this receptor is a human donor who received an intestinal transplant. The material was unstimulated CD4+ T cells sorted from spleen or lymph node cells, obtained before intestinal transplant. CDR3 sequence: CASSEISYGYTF. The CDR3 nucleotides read TGTGCCAGCAGTGAAATCTCCTATGGCTACACCTTC.